The entry below describes one T cell receptor (beta chain). What it recognizes is unknown. After expansion with viral peptide pools in the ViraFEST assay, antigen-specific CD4+ T cells were sequenced. Scientists isolated CD4+ T cells after an approximately 10-day culture period ended. As their vaccination, participants received two doses of either BNT162b2 or mRNA-1273. A half-medium replacement with IL-2 medium was carried out on days 3 and 7. This specimen belongs to a study of vaccination effects on CD4 cells after COVID-19. Study results and caveats: The vaccine-induced clones of healthy vaccinees included only 1 of 255 that cross-reacted with common cold coronaviruses. The study got few convalescent patients and did not collect any early post-infection timepoints.

Using immunoSEQ multiplex PCR, the repertoire was profiled, and TCRdb retains in-frame clones only, with some absent. This sample has about 72,000 clones, with 81% found just once. The CDR3 length is 17 residues. V usage is TRBV21-1 and J usage is TRBJ1-1; the D segment call TRBD1 is taken from the table without a DNA check. TRBV21-1 counts as a pseudogene. The starting material was CD4+ T cells from PBMCs cultured with HCoV-229E spike peptides, obtained after COVID-19 vaccination. This clonotype was sampled from a human donor who received a COVID-19 vaccine. The CDR3 here is CASSKWAGRDMNTEAFF. The CDR3 DNA reads TGTGCCAGCAGCAAATGGGCAGGGCGAGACATGAACACTGAAGCTTTCTTT.